This TCR beta chain came from a study of STAT5B mutations in CD4+ large granular lymphocyte leukemia. This clone was seen a single time. Its specificity is unknown. Original analysis: Lowest detectable productive clonotype frequency was 2.59 x 10-5. The assay was immunoSEQ multiplex PCR, and TCRdb's table has in-frame clones only and misses some. That table gives V, J and clone size, and the DNA gave D and trimming. The data hold about 30,000 clones, with around 85% observed a single time. Study outcomes and limitations: Without putative leukemic clones, patient CD4-sorted repertoires remained more clonal than healthy CD4+ repertoires.

The source is a human donor in good health. Material for sequencing was CD4+ T cells from blood buffy coats.

CDR3 DNA sequence: TGTGCCAGCAGTGTCCGGGACAGGGCGTACGAGCAGTACTTC. Its protein product is CASSVRDRAYEQYF. The rearrangement joins TRBV2 to TRBJ2-5, with TRBD1 identical over 9 bases. The DNA matches TRBJ2-7 better at its end, which makes the J call doubtful. Germline CDR1 reads SNHLY; CDR2 reads FYNNEI. This CDR3 has 14 amino acids.